This record looks at one TCR beta chain sequence and its context. Its specificity is unknown. This record comes from a study of STAT5B mutations in CD4+ large granular lymphocyte leukemia. Study-level findings and limits: 8/27 top patient clones versus 2/35 control clones were TRBV06-family.

The CDR3 runs to 15 residues. Germline V CDR1 and CDR2: MDHEN, SYDVKM. The V segment lost 5 bases and the J segment 2 bases; nucleotides outside the gene matches: 6. Control samples were healthy donors' buffy coats. Per the authors' pipeline: A productive frequency of 2.59 x 10-5 was the lowest detectable. Assay: immunoSEQ multiplex PCR; the TCRdb copy retains only in-frame clones and omits some. V, J and clone size are taken as reported in that table, and D and trimming were inferred from the DNA itself. The table records about 37,000 clones, 87% of them present only once. Material: CD4+ T cells from blood buffy coats. This sequence originates from a human donor in good health. The chain has TRBV28 and TRBJ1-5, with 7 bases aligning to TRBD1. In DNA form, the CDR3 reads TGTGCCAGCAGTCCAAGACAGGGAGGCAATCAGCCCCAGCATTTT. Translated: CASSPRQGGNQPQHF.